This T cell receptor beta chain was retrieved from a study of T cells after yellow fever vaccination. Study results and limitations: One caveat is that FACS-sorted repertoires could contain abundant clonotypes contaminating from the bulk population.

The CDR3 runs to 12 residues. V gave up 5 bases and J gave up 5 bases, with 10 bases separating them. In germline, CDR1 is SGHAT, CDR2 FQNNGV. This clonotype has more than one count but fewer than ten. Its specificity is not known. TCRdb re-called the 5' RACE reads through MiXCR, storing one row per CDR3 protein. The sample carries hundreds of thousands of distinct CDR3 sequences, 8.7% recorded once. The chain recombines TRBV11-2 with TRBJ2-7; possible D gene TRBD1, 6 bases. The receptor comes from a man between 18 and 35 years old who received the YFV17D yellow fever vaccine. The sample was PBMCs, taken on the day of the first yellow fever vaccination. CDR3 in amino acids: CASSRTANEQYF. The DNA for the CDR3 is TGTGCCAGCAGCCGGACAGCCAACGAGCAGTACTTC.